The 22 T cell receptor beta chains reported below all come from one sample, sequenced in a study of cytomegalovirus exposure and HLA in healthy donors. The PCR employed 60 Vbeta primers together with 13 Jbeta primers. Sequenced by immunoSEQ multiplex PCR; TCRdb stores in-frame clones only, minus some. Of around 210,000 clones in the sample, 82% were seen once. The sample was PBMCs. These TCRs come from a woman aged 40 to 50 in good health and CMV-seronegative.

The chain combines TRBV27 with TRBJ1-5, with 8 bases fitting TRBD1. The germline V gene encodes CDR1 MNHEY and CDR2 SMNVEV (reference sequence). The CDR3 contains 15 residues. J lost 3 bases, V lost 3 bases, and 4 bases had no gene match. The CDR3 spells CASSFRTGSNQPQHF. The CDR3 DNA sequence: TGTGCCAGCAGTTTCCGGACAGGGTCCAATCAGCCCCAGCATTTT.

The chain links TRBV10-2 to TRBJ2-7, with 10 bases matching TRBD2. In germline, CDR1 is WSHSY, CDR2 SAAADI. The CDR3 contains 13 residues. With V trimmed by 4 bases and J by 6 bases, 3 bases remained unmatched. As DNA, the CDR3 is TGCGCCAGCAGTGTGGCTAGCGGGAGCGAGCAGTACTTC. Its translation: CASSVASGSEQYF.

The rearrangement links TRBV5-1 to TRBJ1-2, with a possible D match to TRBD1 (6 bases). The V end was cut by 0 bases, the J end by 4 bases, with 10 bases between. Germline V gives CDR1 SGHRS, CDR2 YFSETQ. The CDR3 spans 14 residues. In nucleotides, the CDR3 is TGCGCCAGCAGCTTGGGGACAGATAGCTATGGCTACACCTTC. Translation: CASSLGTDSYGYTF.

The chain employs TRBV27 and TRBJ2-7, with 7 nucleotides matching TRBD1. The CDR3 runs to 13 residues. The ends lost 8 bases at V and 0 bases at J; junction bases unmatched: 4. The germline V gene has CDR1 MNHEY and CDR2 SMNVEV (reference sequence). The chain's CDR3 is CASGDRDSYEQYF. For the CDR3, the DNA is TGTGCCAGCGGAGACAGGGACTCCTACGAGCAGTACTTC.

In nucleotides, the CDR3 is TGTGCCAGTAGTATAACCGGGACTAGCGGGAGGGCCGAGCAGTACTTC. It encodes CASSITGTSGRAEQYF. The chain employs TRBV19 and TRBJ2-7, with 16 positions matching TRBD2. The CDR3 consists of 16 residues. In germline, CDR1 is LNHDA, CDR2 SQIVND (reference sequence). V trimming: 2 bases; J trimming: 6 bases; junction bases outside the gene matches: 4.

About this clone: This sequence is one base from a far larger clone and is likely a read error. The rearrangement uses TRBV4-1 and TRBJ1-1; 9 nucleotides align to TRBD1. J lost 5 bases, V lost 2 bases, and 12 bases had no gene match. The CDR3 loop spans 17 amino acids. The germline gives CDR1 MGHRA, CDR2 YSYEKL. Here the CDR3 reads CASSQITGGSPGTEAFF. The CDR3 DNA reads TGCGCCAGCAGCCAAATTACAGGGGGCTCTCCGGGTACTGAAGCTTTCTTT.

The chain couples TRBV9 to TRBJ2-2; 11 bases agree with TRBD2. Germline CDR1 and CDR2: SGDLS and YYNGEE. V trimming: 2 bases; J trimming: 4 bases; junction bases outside the gene matches: 4. This CDR3 contains 16 residues. CDR3 loop: CASSVSGTSGTGELFF. CDR3 DNA: TGTGCCAGCAGCGTCTCCGGGACTAGCGGCACCGGGGAGCTGTTTTTT.

The genes are TRBV5-6 and TRBJ1-1, with D unclear. This CDR3 is 14 amino acids long. V was clipped by 0 bases and J by 8 bases, with 14 bases between them. CDR1 is SGHDT, CDR2 YYEEEE, per germline. CDR3 sequence (DNA): TGTGCCAGCAGCTTGGTCAGAGGGTTCGAGGAAGCTTTCTTT. This gives the protein CASSLVRGFEEAFF.

This clone was picked up a small number of times. The chain carries TRBV25-1 and TRBJ1-1, with D possibly matching TRBD1 (5 bases). The CDR3 has 13 amino acids. Germline CDR1 is MGHDK and CDR2 is SYGVNS. V gave up 7 bases and J gave up 5 bases, with 14 bases separating them. The DNA of the CDR3 is TGTGCCAGCACCTATGGGGGGGGTACTGAAGCTTTCTTT. Protein product: CASTYGGGTEAFF.

About this clone itself: One junction end disagrees with the germline gene, perhaps due to a read error. The chain carries TRBV7-9 and TRBJ1-2; D may be TRBD1 (6 bases). Per germline, CDR1 SEHNR and CDR2 FQNEAQ (reference sequence). The length of the CDR3 is 12 residues. The CDR3 is CSSSRGDIGYTF. CDR3 DNA sequence: TGTTCCAGCAGCCGAGGGGACATTGGCTACACCTTC.

V usage is TRBV7-2 and J usage is TRBJ2-5; 7 nucleotides align to TRBD1. This CDR3 comprises 16 residues. CDR1 and CDR2 from the germline V gene are SGHTA and FQGNSA. Trimming took 1 base from V and 3 from J; bases not matched to a gene: 8. The CDR3 coding sequence is TGTGCCAGCAGCTTAGAGATAACCGGGACAGAAGAGACCCAGTACTTC. This encodes CASSLEITGTEETQYF. The full variable domain, rest sourced from reference TRBV7-2 and TRBJ2-5, is GAGVSQSPSNKVTEKGKDVELRCDPISGHTALYWYRQSLGQGLEFLIYFQGNSAPDKSGLPSDRFSAERTGGSVSTLTIQRTQQEDSAVYLCASSLEITGTEETQYFGPGTRLLVL.

This rearrangement joins TRBV2 to TRBJ2-2; TRBD1 matches at 7 bases. CDR3 length equals 13 residues. Trimming removed 9 bases from V and 0 bases from J; junction bases left unmatched: 1. From germline, CDR1 is SNHLY and CDR2 FYNNEI. CDR3: CARGTANTGELFF. DNA of the CDR3: TGTGCCAGAGGGACAGCGAACACCGGGGAGCTGTTTTTT.

The chain combines TRBV6-1 with TRBJ1-5; 8 nucleotides agree with TRBD1. V lost 2 bases to trimming and J lost 1 base; unmatched junction nucleotides: 1. CDR1 MNHNS and CDR2 SASEGT come from the germline V gene. This CDR3 contains 15 residues. The CDR3 DNA follows: TGTGCCAGCAGTGAATGGACAGGGAGCAATCAGCCCCAGCATTTT. It yields the protein CASSEWTGSNQPQHF.

This chain links TRBV7-6 with TRBJ2-1, with 9 bases aligning to TRBD2. The CDR3 extends over 14 amino acids. Per the germline V gene, CDR1 is SGHVS and CDR2 is FNYEAQ. V gave up 4 bases and J gave up 9 bases; unmatched junction bases: 7. CDR3 sequence reads: CASSSGTSFPEQFF. The CDR3, as DNA: TGTGCCAGCAGCTCCGGGACTAGCTTCCCTGAGCAGTTCTTC.

The chain carries TRBV6-6 and TRBJ1-1; no definite D call. The CDR3 is 14 residues long. V lost 4 bases, J lost 2 bases, and 11 bases lay in between. Germline V lookup: CDR1 MNHNY, CDR2 SVGAGI (reference sequence). As DNA, the CDR3 is TGTGCCAGCAGTTTCCGGGGTGCAAACACTGAAGCTTTCTTT. Protein: CASSFRGANTEAFF.

The chain is built from TRBV6-6 and TRBJ1-1; 8 bases match TRBD1. J lost 4 bases, V lost 4 bases, and 2 bases had no gene match. Germline V CDR1 and CDR2: MNHNY, SVGAGI (reference sequence). The CDR3 loop spans 13 amino acids. The CDR3 bases are TGTGCCAGCAGTTCTGACAGGGGCACTGAAGCTTTCTTT. Its translation is CASSSDRGTEAFF.

The rearrangement uses TRBV7-6 and TRBJ1-2; 7 nucleotides align to TRBD1. CDR1 is SGHVS and CDR2 is FNYEAQ in the germline V gene. The CDR3 length is 14 residues. The V and J ends lost 1 base and 6 bases, in that order; junction bases with no gene match: 5. The CDR3 here is CASSLEQGFDGYTF. CDR3 bases: TGTGCCAGCAGCTTAGAACAGGGGTTTGATGGCTACACCTTC.

This clone appeared a few times. The chain employs TRBV7-8 and TRBJ2-7; 10 nucleotides line up with TRBD2. CDR3 length equals 15 residues. V gave up 6 bases and J gave up 1 base; unmatched junction bases: 6. Germline V gene lookup returns CDR1 SGHVS and CDR2 FQNEAQ. CDR3 in DNA: TGTGCCAGCAGATACGGACTAGCGGAGTCCTACGAGCAGTACTTC. Protein sequence: CASRYGLAESYEQYF. The variable domain in full, completed from reference TRBV7-8 and TRBJ2-7, reads GAGVSQSPRYKVAKRGQDVALRCDPISGHVSLFWYQQALGQGPEFLTYFQNEAQLDKSGLPSDRFFAERPEGSVSTLKIQRTQQEDSAVYLCASRYGLAESYEQYFGPGTRLTVT.

V is TRBV5-1 and J is TRBJ2-1; 8 bases are a match to TRBD2. Germline-derived CDR1 and CDR2 are SGHRS and YFSETQ. The length of the CDR3 is 15 residues. With V trimmed by 4 bases and J by 0 bases, 3 bases remained unmatched. CDR3: CASSGLADSYNEQFF. The CDR3 coding sequence is TGCGCCAGCAGCGGACTAGCAGACTCCTACAATGAGCAGTTCTTC.

V and J are TRBV27 and TRBJ1-3, with 7 bases lining up with TRBD1. Germline CDR1 reads MNHEY; CDR2 reads SMNVEV (reference sequence). The CDR3 consists of 15 residues. Germline trimming cut 4 bases from V and 4 bases from J; bases unmatched to any gene: 7. The chain's CDR3 is CASSSRRQGGNTIYF. CDR3 nucleotides: TGTGCCAGCAGTTCCAGGAGACAGGGAGGAAACACCATATATTTT.

CDR3: CASGRGVAGTYEQYF. For the CDR3, the DNA is TGTGCCAGCGGCCGAGGGGTAGCGGGAACGTACGAGCAGTACTTC. The V and J genes are TRBV2 and TRBJ2-7, with 8 bases identical to TRBD2. CDR1 is SNHLY and CDR2 is FYNNEI in the germline V gene. This CDR3 spans 15 amino acids. V was clipped by 8 bases and J by 4 bases; unmatched bases: 13.

The rearrangement uses TRBV2 and TRBJ2-1; D is perhaps TRBD2 (7 bases). This CDR3 region has 13 residues. The V and J ends lost 5 bases and 5 bases respectively, with 10 bases between them. CDR1 is SNHLY, CDR2 FYNNEI, per germline. In nucleotides, the CDR3 is TGTGCCAGCAGTCGGGGGGCCCACAATGAGCAGTTCTTC. It yields the protein CASSRGAHNEQFF.